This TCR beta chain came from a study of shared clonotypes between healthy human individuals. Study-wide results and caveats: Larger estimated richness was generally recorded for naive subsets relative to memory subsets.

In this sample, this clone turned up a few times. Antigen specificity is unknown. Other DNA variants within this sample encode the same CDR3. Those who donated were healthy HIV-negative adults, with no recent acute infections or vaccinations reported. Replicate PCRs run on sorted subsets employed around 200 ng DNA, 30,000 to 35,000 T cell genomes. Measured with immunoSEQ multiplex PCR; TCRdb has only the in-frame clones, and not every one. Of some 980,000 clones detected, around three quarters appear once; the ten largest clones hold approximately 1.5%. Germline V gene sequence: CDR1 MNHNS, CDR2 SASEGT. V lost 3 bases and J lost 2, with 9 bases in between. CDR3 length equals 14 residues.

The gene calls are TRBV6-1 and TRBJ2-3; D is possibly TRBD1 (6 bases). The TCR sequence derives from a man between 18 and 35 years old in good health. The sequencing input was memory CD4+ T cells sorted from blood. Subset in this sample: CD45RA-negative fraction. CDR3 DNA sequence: TGTGCCAGCAGTGAGACAGGTGACACAGATACGCAGTATTTT. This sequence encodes CASSETGDTDTQYF.